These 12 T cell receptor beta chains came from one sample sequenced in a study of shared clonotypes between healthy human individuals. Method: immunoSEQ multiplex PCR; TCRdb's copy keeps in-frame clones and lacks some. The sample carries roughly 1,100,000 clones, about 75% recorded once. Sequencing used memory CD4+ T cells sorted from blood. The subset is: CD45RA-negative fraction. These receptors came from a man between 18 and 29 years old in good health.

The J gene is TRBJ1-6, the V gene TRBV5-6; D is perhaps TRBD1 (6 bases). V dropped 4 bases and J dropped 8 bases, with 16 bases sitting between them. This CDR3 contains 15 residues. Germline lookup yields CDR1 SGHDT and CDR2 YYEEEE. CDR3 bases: TGTGCCAGCAGCCTATTGGACAGTATTTATTCACCCCTCCACTTT. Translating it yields CASSLLDSIYSPLHF. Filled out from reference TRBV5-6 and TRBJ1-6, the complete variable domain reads DAGVTQSPTHLIKTRGQQVTLRCSPKSGHDTVSWYQQALGQGPQFIFQYYEEEERQRGNFPDRFSGHQFPNYSSELNVNALLLGDSALYLCASSLLDSIYSPLHFGNGTRLTVT.

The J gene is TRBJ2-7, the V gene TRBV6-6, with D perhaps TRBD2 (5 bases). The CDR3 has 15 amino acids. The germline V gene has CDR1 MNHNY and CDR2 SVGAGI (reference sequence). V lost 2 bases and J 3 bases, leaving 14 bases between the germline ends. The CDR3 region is CASSYLPTGYYEQYF. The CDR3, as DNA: TGTGCCAGCAGTTACCTTCCAACGGGATACTACGAGCAGTACTTC.

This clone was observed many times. CDR3 residues: CASSEGGHLAKNIQYF. CDR3 in DNA: TGTGCCAGCAGTGAAGGGGGACACCTAGCCAAAAACATTCAGTACTTC. V gene TRBV6-1 combines with J gene TRBJ2-4; D perhaps matches TRBD1 (6 bases). Trimming took off 1 base at V and 0 bases at J, with 10 bases between the two ends. CDR1 and CDR2 from the germline V gene are MNHNS and SASEGT. The CDR3 runs 16 residues.

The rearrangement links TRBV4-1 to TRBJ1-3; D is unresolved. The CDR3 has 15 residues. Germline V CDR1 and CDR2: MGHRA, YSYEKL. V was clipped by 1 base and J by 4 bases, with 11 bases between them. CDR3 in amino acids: CASSQVSTGGNTIYF. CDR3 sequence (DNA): TGCGCCAGCAGCCAAGTTTCTACGGGGGGAAACACCATATATTTT.

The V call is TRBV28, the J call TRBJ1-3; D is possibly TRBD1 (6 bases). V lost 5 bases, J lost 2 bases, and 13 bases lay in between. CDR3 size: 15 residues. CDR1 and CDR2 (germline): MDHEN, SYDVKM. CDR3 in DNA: TGTGCCAGCAGTCCCGGGGGCCCAACTGGAAACACCATATATTTT. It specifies CASSPGGPTGNTIYF.

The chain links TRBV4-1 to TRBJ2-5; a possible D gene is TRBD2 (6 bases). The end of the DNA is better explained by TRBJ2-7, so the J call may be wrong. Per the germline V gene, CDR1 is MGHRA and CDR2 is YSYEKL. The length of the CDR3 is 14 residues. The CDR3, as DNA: TGCGCCAGCAGCCTCCCCGGAGGGCCCTACGAGCAGTACTTC. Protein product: CASSLPGGPYEQYF.

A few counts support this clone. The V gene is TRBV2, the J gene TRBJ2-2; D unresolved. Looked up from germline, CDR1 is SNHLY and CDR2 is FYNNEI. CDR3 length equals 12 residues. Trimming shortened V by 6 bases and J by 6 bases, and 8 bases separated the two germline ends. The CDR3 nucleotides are TGTGCCAGCAGCCTGGTAGCCGGGGAGCTGTTTTTT. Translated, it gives CASSLVAGELFF.

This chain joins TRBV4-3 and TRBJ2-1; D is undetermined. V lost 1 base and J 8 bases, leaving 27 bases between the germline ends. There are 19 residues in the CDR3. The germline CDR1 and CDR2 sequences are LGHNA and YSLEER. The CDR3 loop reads CASSQVIGSSGVVGHEQFF. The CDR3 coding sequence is TGCGCCAGCAGCCAAGTGATAGGTAGTAGTGGGGTGGTTGGCCATGAGCAGTTCTTC.

The CDR3 DNA sequence: TGTGCCAGCAGCCTTGGGACCAGCAACCGTGAGCAGTTCTTC. Protein sequence: CASSLGTSNREQFF. The V call is TRBV7-8, the J call TRBJ2-1; D may match TRBD1 or TRBD2 (5 bases each). In germline, CDR1 is SGHVS, CDR2 FQNEAQ. The CDR3 has 14 amino acids. The V and J ends lost 5 bases and 9 bases respectively, with 17 bases between them.

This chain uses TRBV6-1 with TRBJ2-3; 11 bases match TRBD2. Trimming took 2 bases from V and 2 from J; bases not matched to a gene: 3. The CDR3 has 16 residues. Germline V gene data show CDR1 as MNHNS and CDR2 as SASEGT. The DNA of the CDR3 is TGTGCCAGCAGTGAATCTAGCGGGAGGCCCACAGATACGCAGTATTTT. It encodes CASSESSGRPTDTQYF.

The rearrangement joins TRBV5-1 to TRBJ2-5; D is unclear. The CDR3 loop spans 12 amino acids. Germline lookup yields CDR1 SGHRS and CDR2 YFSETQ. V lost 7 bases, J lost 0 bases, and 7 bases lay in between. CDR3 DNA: TGCGCCAGCGGGTTGGACCAAGAGACCCAGTACTTC. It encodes CASGLDQETQYF.

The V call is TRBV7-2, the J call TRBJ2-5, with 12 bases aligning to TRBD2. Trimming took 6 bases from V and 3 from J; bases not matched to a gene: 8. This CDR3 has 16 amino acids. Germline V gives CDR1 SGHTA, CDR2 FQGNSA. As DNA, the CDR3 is TGTGCCAGCAGGCCTTCGACTAGCGGGAGAGAAGAGACCCAGTACTTC. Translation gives CASRPSTSGREETQYF. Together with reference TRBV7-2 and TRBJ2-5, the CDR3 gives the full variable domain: GAGVSQSPSNKVTEKGKDVELRCDPISGHTALYWYRQSLGQGLEFLIYFQGNSAPDKSGLPSDRFSAERTGGSVSTLTIQRTQQEDSAVYLCASRPSTSGREETQYFGPGTRLLVL.